This T cell receptor beta chain is from a study of CD8 T cells in Susac syndrome. Study-wide points: The study conceded that its TCR sequencing and HLA analysis involved relatively few individuals.

The CDR3 has 12 residues. V lost 1 base and J 5 bases, leaving 6 bases between the germline ends. Germline V lookup: CDR1 MGHDK, CDR2 SYGVNS. When the RNA was reverse transcribed, random hexamers were used with an input of about 0.5 to 1 ug. Amplification of TCR beta CDR3 was carried out by immunoSEQ multiplex PCR, which covered 54 Vbeta and 13 Jbeta segments. From the immunoSEQ multiplex PCR reads, TCRdb called clonotypes with MiXCR, one entry per CDR3 protein. The table lists around 130,000 distinct CDR3 sequences, about 90% of them singletons. Regarding this clonotype: Its antigen is not known.

The authors sequenced TCR beta from blood CD8+ and CD4+ T cells. The sequenced material came from CD8+ T cells from PBMCs. The sequence derives from a human donor with multiple sclerosis. The chain uses TRBV25-1 and TRBJ2-7, with unresolved D. This CDR3 is CASSEFADEQYF. Written as DNA, the CDR3 is TGTGCCAGCAGTGAATTCGCTGACGAGCAGTACTTC.